The 2 T cell receptor beta chains below come from one sample, sequenced in a study of T-cell memory formation after mild COVID-19. One entry per CDR3 protein, called by TCRdb with MiXCR from the 5' RACE reads. The sample has around 420,000 distinct CDR3 sequences, 24% seen once. Sequences were obtained from PBMCs or a T cell subset sorted from them (not recorded which). The receptors derive from an adult woman who had mild COVID-19 (a few samples of this study predate the infection). Cell type and time point are not known.

A few counts support this clonotype. This chain joins TRBV12-3 or TRBV12-4 and TRBJ2-6; D uncertain. V was shortened by 1 base and J by 0 bases, with 7 bases between the two germline ends. The CDR3 sequence is 16 residues long. This chain's CDR3 is CASSLDLNSGANVLTF. The CDR3 region has the DNA TGTGCCAGCAGTTTAGACCTGAACTCTGGGGCCAACGTCCTGACTTTC.

The chain combines TRBV12-3 or TRBV12-4 with TRBJ1-6; TRBD1 is a possible D gene (6 bases). The V end lost 6 bases, the J end lost 6 bases, and 12 bases lay between the germline ends. This CDR3 contains 14 residues. The CDR3 spells CASRFRDTNSPLHF. The CDR3 DNA sequence: TGTGCCAGCAGATTCCGGGACACTAATTCACCCCTCCACTTT.